Following are 15 T cell receptor beta chains from one sample sequenced in a study of regulatory T cells in long-lasting Graves disease (dated by TCRdb to about 2021). Libraries came from multiplex PCR. The sequencer listed for this sample is Illumina HiSeq 4000. iRepertoire HTBI primers and Arm-PCR amplification of CDR3 regions were used to construct TCR beta libraries. Using fastp at Q25 and MiXCR, TCRdb reprocessed the public reads and kept productive beta chains. Rows are unified per CDR3 protein, each entry keeping the most common DNA and genes. The sample table shows under 350,000 distinct CDR3 sequences, and 22% are seen once. Clones ranked in the top ten supply just over 55% of the sample. The time point label of this sample denotes: persistent/refractory GD, antithyroid drugs over 5 years with positive TRAb. For both TCR sequencing and RNA sequencing, RNA was extracted from PBMCs in TRIzol.

Sequencing used peripheral blood mononuclear cells (PBMCs), obtained when the disease was refractory, from a patient treated with antithyroid drugs. These receptors were obtained from a female donor with Graves disease.

CDR3 DNA sequence: TGTGCCAGCAGCCAGAATCCGGGACTAGCGGGAGGGCCCGTCTTCGATGAGCAGTTCTTC. Its translation is CASSQNPGLAGGPVFDEQFF. The chain couples TRBV11-2 to TRBJ2-1; 16 bases line up with TRBD2. Unmatched junction bases numbered 18, after V lost 5 bases and J lost 8 bases. The CDR3 contains 20 residues. Germline V gives CDR1 SGHAT, CDR2 FQNNGV.

This chain uses TRBV6-5 with TRBJ2-7; D is perhaps TRBD1 (6 bases). Trimming removed 2 bases from V and 5 bases from J, with 7 bases in between. CDR3 length equals 12 residues. Germline CDR1 reads MNHEY; CDR2 reads SVGAGI. The CDR3 protein is CASSYGGNEQYF. In DNA form, the CDR3 reads TGTGCCAGCAGTTACGGGGGCAACGAGCAGTACTTC.

This clonotype was counted many times. The chain joins TRBV2 to TRBJ1-4, with 7 nucleotides matching TRBD1. Germline CDR1 is SNHLY and CDR2 is FYNNEI. There are 15 residues in the CDR3. The ends lost 2 bases at V and 4 bases at J; junction bases unmatched: 4. This CDR3 is CASSERTGDNEKLFF. The DNA for the CDR3 is TGTGCCAGCAGTGAACGGACAGGCGATAATGAAAAACTGTTTTTT.

This clonotype has only a few counts. The chain joins TRBV11-2 to TRBJ1-5; D is perhaps TRBD1 (5 bases). Between the trimmed V and J ends, which lost 6 bases and 9 bases, there was a span of 15 bases. The germline gives CDR1 SGHAT, CDR2 FQNNGV. This CDR3 comprises 13 residues. CDR3 coding DNA: TGTGCCAGCAGTTTGGACACCCTGGGGCCCCAGCATTTT. Amino acid sequence: CASSLDTLGPQHF.

The chain is built from TRBV7-9 and TRBJ1-1; D not resolved. This CDR3 has 16 amino acids. CDR1 and CDR2 (germline): SEHNR, FQNEAQ (reference sequence). V lost 8 bases to trimming and J lost 0 bases, with 19 bases between them. CDR3 sequence reads: CASVPVDRTLNTEAFF. In DNA form, the CDR3 reads TGTGCCAGCGTACCTGTTGACCGTACCCTGAACACTGAAGCTTTCTTT.

This clonotype occurred many times. The V and J genes are TRBV27 and TRBJ1-2; TRBD1 matches 9 bases. The J segment lost 8 bases and the V segment lost 3 bases, leaving 7 bases of the junction unmatched. The CDR3 totals 14 residues. CDR1 MNHEY and CDR2 SMNVEV come from the germline V gene (reference sequence). For the CDR3, the DNA is TGTGCCAGCAGTTTTTACAGGGGGCACGGAGGCTACACCTTC. Translating gives CASSFYRGHGGYTF.

This clonotype was detected ten times or more. The chain has TRBV7-2 and TRBJ2-7, with no clear D. Deletions cut 6 bases from V and 3 bases from J, with 12 bases between. CDR1 is SGHTA and CDR2 is FQGNSA in the germline V gene. There are 13 residues in the CDR3. CDR3 nucleotide sequence: TGTGCCAGCAGTCCCTGGAAGGGCTACGAGCAGTACTTC. Translation gives CASSPWKGYEQYF.

In its sample, this clonotype was seen a few times. V gene TRBV20-1 combines with J gene TRBJ1-4, with TRBD1 identical over 7 bases. J gave up 7 bases and V 8 bases, and 10 bases lay outside the gene matches. The CDR3 is made up of 13 amino acids. Germline CDR1 and CDR2: DFQATT and SNEGSKA (reference sequence). CDR3 region: CSLPGGSTEKLFF. In DNA form, the CDR3 reads TGCAGTCTCCCAGGGGGTTCGACTGAAAAACTGTTTTTT.

This clonotype was seen a handful of times. V and J are TRBV5-1 and TRBJ1-1; a weak D match, TRBD1 (5 bases). The V and J ends lost 0 bases and 6 bases respectively, with 21 bases between them. This CDR3 has 17 residues. Per germline, CDR1 SGHRS and CDR2 YFSETQ. The CDR3 DNA reads TGCGCCAGCAGCTTGGCCCTTTCCCGGGACGTTGGTGCTGAAGCTTTCTTT. Translating it yields CASSLALSRDVGAEAFF.

This clonotype was recorded many times. The chain has TRBV11-2 and TRBJ1-5, with 7 bases lining up with TRBD1. Germline-derived CDR1 and CDR2 are SGHAT and FQNNGV. The CDR3 consists of 19 residues. The V gene end was trimmed by 5 bases and the J gene end by 1 base; junction bases not matched to a gene: 17. CDR3 in DNA: TGTGCCAGCAGCACTCCTTGTACAGGGGTTGATGCCAGCAATCAGCCCCAGCATTTT. Encoded protein: CASSTPCTGVDASNQPQHF.

This clonotype was recorded at least ten times. The chain couples TRBV2 to TRBJ1-1; no firm D call. CDR1 SNHLY and CDR2 FYNNEI come from the germline V gene. The CDR3 consists of 13 residues. Trimming left V 4 bases short and J 5 bases short, with 11 bases between. The CDR3 loop is CASSVTRSTEAFF. The CDR3 DNA reads TGTGCCAGCAGTGTCACCCGGAGTACTGAAGCTTTCTTT.

This clonotype occurred many times. This chain links TRBV12-3 or TRBV12-4 with TRBJ1-6, with 7 bases identical to TRBD1. Trimming took 6 bases from V and 9 from J; bases not matched to a gene: 11. The CDR3 is 15 amino acids. CDR3 region: CASSLLDRVGSPLHF. The DNA of the CDR3 is TGTGCCAGCAGCCTACTTGACAGGGTCGGTTCACCCCTCCACTTT.

This clonotype has ten or more counts. The rearrangement joins TRBV2 to TRBJ2-7; possible D gene TRBD2, 5 bases. Per germline, CDR1 SNHLY and CDR2 FYNNEI. Trimming removed 6 bases at V and 7 bases at J, with 22 bases between. This CDR3 spans 15 amino acids. The CDR3 is CASREATQLPGEQYF. The CDR3 bases are TGTGCCAGCAGGGAGGCTACACAGCTGCCGGGGGAGCAGTACTTC.

Ten or more counts support this clonotype. The rearrangement uses TRBV9 and TRBJ2-5; 7 bases fit TRBD1. Germline assignment: CDR1 SGDLS and CDR2 YYNGEE. Unmatched junction bases numbered 7, after V lost 7 bases and J lost 1 base. This CDR3 has 14 residues. CDR3 amino acids: CASAIGTAQETQYF. CDR3 DNA: TGTGCCAGCGCGATCGGGACAGCCCAAGAGACCCAGTACTTC.

V and J are TRBV19 and TRBJ1-4, with 10 bases aligning to TRBD1. The CDR3 spans 14 residues. Germline loops: CDR1 LNHDA, CDR2 SQIVND (reference sequence). V was clipped by 8 bases and J by 6 bases; unmatched bases: 6. This CDR3 is CASRDRGGDEKLFF. The CDR3 DNA is TGTGCCAGTCGGGACAGGGGAGGCGATGAAAAACTGTTTTTT.